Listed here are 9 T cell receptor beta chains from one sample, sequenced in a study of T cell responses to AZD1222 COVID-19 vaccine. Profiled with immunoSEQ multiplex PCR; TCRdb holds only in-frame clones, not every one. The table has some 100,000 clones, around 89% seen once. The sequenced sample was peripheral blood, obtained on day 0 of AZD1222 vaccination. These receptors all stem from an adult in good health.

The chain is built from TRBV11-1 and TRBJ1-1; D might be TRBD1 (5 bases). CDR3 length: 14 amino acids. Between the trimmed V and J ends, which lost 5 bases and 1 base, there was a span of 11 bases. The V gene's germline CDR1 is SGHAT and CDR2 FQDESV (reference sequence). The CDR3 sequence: CASSPDRRNTEAFF. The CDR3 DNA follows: TGTGCCAGCAGCCCAGACAGACGGAACACTGAAGCTTTCTTT.

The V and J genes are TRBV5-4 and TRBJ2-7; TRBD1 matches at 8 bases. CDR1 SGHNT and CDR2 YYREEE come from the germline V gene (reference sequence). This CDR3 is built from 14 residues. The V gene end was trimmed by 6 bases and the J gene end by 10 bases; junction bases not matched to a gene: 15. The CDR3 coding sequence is TGTGCCAGCACCAATTTAGGGGCAGGGGGCCCCCAGTACTTC. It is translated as CASTNLGAGGPQYF.

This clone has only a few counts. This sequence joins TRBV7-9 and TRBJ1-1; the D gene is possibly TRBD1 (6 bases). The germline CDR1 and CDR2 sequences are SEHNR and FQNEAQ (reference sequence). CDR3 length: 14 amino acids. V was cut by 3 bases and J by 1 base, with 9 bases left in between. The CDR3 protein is CASSLGQWNTEAFF. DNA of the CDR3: TGTGCCAGCAGCTTGGGACAATGGAACACTGAAGCTTTCTTT.

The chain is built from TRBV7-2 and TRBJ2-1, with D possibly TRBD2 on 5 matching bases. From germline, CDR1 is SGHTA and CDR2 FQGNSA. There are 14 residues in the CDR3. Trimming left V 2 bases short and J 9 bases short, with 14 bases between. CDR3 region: CASSLLRETGEQFF. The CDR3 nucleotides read TGTGCCAGCAGCTTATTAAGGGAGACGGGTGAGCAGTTCTTC.

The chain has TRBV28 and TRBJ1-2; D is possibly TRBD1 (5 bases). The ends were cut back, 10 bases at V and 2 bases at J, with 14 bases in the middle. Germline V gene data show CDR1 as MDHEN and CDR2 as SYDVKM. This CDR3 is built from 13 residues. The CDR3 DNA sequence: TGTGCCACGGATCGGGGCTACAACTATGGCTACACCTTC. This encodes CATDRGYNYGYTF.

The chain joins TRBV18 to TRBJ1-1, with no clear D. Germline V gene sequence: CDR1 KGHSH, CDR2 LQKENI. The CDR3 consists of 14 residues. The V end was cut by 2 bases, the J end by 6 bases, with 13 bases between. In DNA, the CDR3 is TGTGCCAGCTCACCAGTATCCGGTGAGGCTGAAGCTTTCTTT. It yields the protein CASSPVSGEAEAFF.

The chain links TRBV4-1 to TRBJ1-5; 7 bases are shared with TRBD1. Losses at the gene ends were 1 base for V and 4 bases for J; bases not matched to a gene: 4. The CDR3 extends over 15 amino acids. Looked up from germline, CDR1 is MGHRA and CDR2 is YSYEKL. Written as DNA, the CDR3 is TGCGCCAGCAGCCAAGGAGGGGGCGGAAATCAGCCCCAGCATTTT. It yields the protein CASSQGGGGNQPQHF.

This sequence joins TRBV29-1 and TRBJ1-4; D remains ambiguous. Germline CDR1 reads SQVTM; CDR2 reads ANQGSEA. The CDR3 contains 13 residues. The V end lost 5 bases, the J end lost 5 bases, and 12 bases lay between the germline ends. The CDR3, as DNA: TGCAGCGTTACCGGACGCTCAAATGAAAAACTGTTTTTT. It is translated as CSVTGRSNEKLFF.

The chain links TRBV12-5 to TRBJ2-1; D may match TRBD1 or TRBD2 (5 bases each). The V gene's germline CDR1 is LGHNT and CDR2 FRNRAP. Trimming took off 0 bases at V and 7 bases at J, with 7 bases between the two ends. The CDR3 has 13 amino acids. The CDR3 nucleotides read TGTGCTAGTGGTTTGGTGGGGGTGAATGAGCAGTTCTTC. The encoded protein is CASGLVGVNEQFF.